This T cell receptor (beta chain) was sequenced during a study of immune evolution from preneoplasia to lung adenocarcinoma. Broader study findings: T cell clonality was higher in KRAS-mutant than EGFR-mutant or wild-type nodules.

The repertoire was sequenced with immunoSEQ multiplex PCR; TCRdb's copy has only in-frame clones and lacks some. The repertoire has some 21,000 clones, less than 80% of them found once; the top ten carry roughly 5.9%. The ends lost 2 bases at V and 12 bases at J; junction bases unmatched: 9. The CDR3 covers 13 residues. Per germline, CDR1 SGHTA and CDR2 FQGNSA. In regard to this clone: Its antigen is not known.

The chain combines TRBV7-2 with TRBJ2-7; 8 bases agree with TRBD1. Material: FFPE invasive lung adenocarcinoma tissue. The TCR sequence derives from a person in their 60s with lung adenocarcinoma. The CDR3 DNA is TGTGCCAGCAGCTTAAGTAGGAACAGGGGGGCGTACTTC. Translated: CASSLSRNRGAYF.